The 18 T cell receptor beta chains listed next were all sequenced from one sample in a study of T cells in Graves' hyperthyroidism and ophthalmopathy. It was RNA transcripts that yielded the amplified TCR beta CDR3 regions. When the TCR CDR3 underwent first-round RT-PCR, the HTBI primer set was used. TCRdb re-derived calls from the multiplex PCR reads in MiXCR, one entry per CDR3 protein. The sample consists of around 430,000 distinct CDR3 sequences, under 15% of them appearing once. The sequencing sample was made of blood. The receptor source for this set is a woman in her thirties with Graves' hyperthyroidism.

In its sample, this clonotype was seen many times. The CDR3 spells CSVEGVAYQETQYF. Here the CDR3 DNA reads TGCAGCGTTGAAGGAGTAGCCTACCAAGAGACCCAGTACTTC. V and J are TRBV29-1 and TRBJ2-5; D not resolved. V gave up 1 base and J gave up 0 bases, with 9 bases separating them. CDR1 and CDR2 from the germline V gene are SQVTM and ANQGSEA. There are 14 residues in the CDR3.

This clonotype was found a few times. This sequence joins TRBV28 and TRBJ2-1; D call uncertain. This CDR3 has 15 amino acids. Trimming shortened V by 3 bases and J by 0 bases, and 9 bases separated the two germline ends. CDR1 and CDR2 from the germline V gene are MDHEN and SYDVKM. DNA of the CDR3: TGTGCCAGCAGTTTTTTAGATAGCTCCTACAATGAGCAGTTCTTC. Its protein product is CASSFLDSSYNEQFF.

This clonotype was observed many times. The chain uses TRBV7-9 and TRBJ1-3; a weak D match, TRBD1 (5 bases). The CDR3 loop spans 16 amino acids. Germline lookup yields CDR1 SEHNR and CDR2 FQNEAQ (reference sequence). V was clipped by 5 bases and J by 0 bases, with 14 bases between them. The DNA for the CDR3 is TGTGCCAGCAGCATGTGGACAAGTTTCTCTGGAAACACCATATATTTT. It encodes CASSMWTSFSGNTIYF.

V gene TRBV29-1 combines with J gene TRBJ2-1; D could derive from TRBD1 or TRBD2 (5 bases each). Germline assignment: CDR1 SQVTM and CDR2 ANQGSEA. The CDR3 runs to 13 residues. Deletions cut 5 bases from V and 6 bases from J, with 14 bases between. CDR3 residues: CSVLGERGNEQFF. CDR3 in DNA: TGCAGCGTTCTGGGAGAGAGGGGCAATGAGCAGTTCTTC.

In its sample, this clonotype was seen a few times. The V and J genes are TRBV28 and TRBJ1-5, with a tentative D call TRBD1 (6 bases). The CDR3 contains 17 residues. V gave up 3 bases and J gave up 1 base, with 16 bases separating them. Germline values: CDR1 MDHEN, CDR2 SYDVKM. The CDR3 DNA sequence: TGTGCCAGCAGTTTGGGCCTAACAGGGAGGAGCAATCAGCCCCAGCATTTT. Its protein is CASSLGLTGRSNQPQHF.

This chain links TRBV20-1 with TRBJ1-1, with D possibly being TRBD1 (5 bases). V shed 6 bases and J shed 8 bases, with 19 bases lying between them. The CDR3 sequence is 13 residues long. Germline V CDR1 and CDR2: DFQATT, SNEGSKA (reference sequence). CDR3: CSALVPRVFEAFF. CDR3 DNA sequence: TGCAGTGCCCTAGTTCCCAGGGTATTCGAAGCTTTCTTT.

There are a few counts of this clonotype. V gene TRBV2 combines with J gene TRBJ2-1; the match to TRBD1 covers 8 bases. Germline loops: CDR1 SNHLY, CDR2 FYNNEI. The V gene end was trimmed by 5 bases and the J gene end by 5 bases; junction bases not matched to a gene: 5. This CDR3 region has 14 residues. CDR3 amino acids: CASSPWTGNNEQFF. The CDR3 DNA is TGTGCCAGCAGTCCTTGGACAGGGAACAATGAGCAGTTCTTC.

The sample holds many counts of this clonotype. The rearrangement joins TRBV20-1 to TRBJ2-7; D perhaps matches TRBD1 (5 bases). The CDR3 totals 12 residues. Trimming pared 5 bases from V and 1 base from J, leaving 9 bases between. CDR1 DFQATT and CDR2 SNEGSKA come from the germline V gene (reference sequence). CDR3 amino acids: CSASQGSYEQYF. The DNA of the CDR3 is TGCAGTGCTTCCCAGGGTTCCTACGAGCAGTACTTC.

Ten or more counts support this clonotype. The chain couples TRBV6-5 to TRBJ2-1; D might be TRBD2 (6 bases). The length of the CDR3 is 15 residues. Germline CDR1 and CDR2: MNHEY and SVGAGI. V lost 2 bases to trimming and J lost 5 bases, with 13 bases between them. CDR3 bases: TGTGCCAGCAGTTACCCCGGGAGTCCAAACAATGAGCAGTTCTTC. Amino acid sequence: CASSYPGSPNNEQFF.

This clonotype was picked up many times. This CDR3 is CASSPPVGLANEQYF. DNA of the CDR3: TGTGCCAGCTCACCACCGGTGGGACTAGCCAACGAGCAGTACTTC. This chain connects TRBV18 to TRBJ2-7; TRBD2 aligns across 9 bases. Germline V gives CDR1 KGHSH, CDR2 LQKENI. The CDR3 runs 15 residues. The junction had 5 bases not matched to a gene; V was cut back by 0 bases and J by 5 bases.

This sequence joins TRBV30 and TRBJ2-5; TRBD1 is a possible D gene (6 bases). The CDR3 is 15 amino acids. Trimming left V 1 base short and J 3 bases short, with 15 bases between. CDR1 and CDR2 (germline): GTSNPN, SVGIG (reference sequence). CDR3 coding DNA: TGTGCCTGGAGTGGGGACGGACAGTCAAAAGAGACCCAGTACTTC. This gives the protein CAWSGDGQSKETQYF.

This chain links TRBV7-9 with TRBJ1-4, with a possible D match to TRBD1 (5 bases). The CDR3 covers 15 residues. CDR1 and CDR2 from the germline V gene are SEHNR and FQNEAQ (reference sequence). Trimming took off 1 base at V and 3 bases at J, with 9 bases between the two ends. CDR3 sequence: CASSLGGTANEKLFF. CDR3 nucleotide sequence: TGTGCCAGCAGCTTAGGGGGGACGGCTAATGAAAAACTGTTTTTT.

This clonotype was seen many times. The chain employs TRBV20-1 and TRBJ1-1; a possible D gene is TRBD1 (6 bases). V shed 0 bases and J shed 11 bases, with 16 bases lying between them. The CDR3 is 13 residues long. Germline lookup yields CDR1 DFQATT and CDR2 SNEGSKA (reference sequence). As DNA, the CDR3 is TGCAGTGCTAGAGATAACAGGGTCTCTCGGGCTTTCTTT. Its translation: CSARDNRVSRAFF.

DNA for the CDR3: TGTGCCAGCAGCTCGCACCTCTCTAGTTTCGGGCCGCTAAATGAGCAGTTCTTC. Protein product: CASSSHLSSFGPLNEQFF. The chain is built from TRBV7-6 and TRBJ2-1; D remains unclear. The CDR3 length is 18 residues. Germline lookup yields CDR1 SGHVS and CDR2 FNYEAQ. The V and J ends lost 4 bases and 7 bases respectively, with 26 bases between them.

This clonotype was detected many times. J is TRBJ1-1 and V is TRBV27, with D maybe TRBD1 (6 bases). The V end lost 3 bases, the J end lost 5 bases, and 10 bases lay between the germline ends. The CDR3 totals 13 residues. The germline V gene has CDR1 MNHEY and CDR2 SMNVEV (reference sequence). The CDR3: CASSFARGTEAFF. The CDR3 bases are TGTGCCAGCAGTTTCGCCAGGGGAACTGAAGCTTTCTTT.

The V and J genes are TRBV27 and TRBJ1-1, with D perhaps matching TRBD1 (6 bases). V was shortened by 10 bases and J by 5 bases, with 14 bases between the two germline ends. In germline, CDR1 is MNHEY, CDR2 SMNVEV (reference sequence). The CDR3 runs 12 residues. CDR3 sequence (DNA): TGTGCCACCTACTCGGGGGCGACTGAAGCTTTCTTT. Translated: CATYSGATEAFF.

This clonotype was seen ten or more times. The rearrangement links TRBV28 to TRBJ2-7; D not certain. The CDR3 is made up of 13 amino acids. Per the germline V gene, CDR1 is MDHEN and CDR2 is SYDVKM. V dropped 2 bases and J dropped 2 bases, with 7 bases sitting between them. CDR3 in DNA: TGTGCCAGCAGTTTAATATCCCCCTACGAGCAGTACTTC. This codes for CASSLISPYEQYF.

In its sample, this clonotype was seen once. This chain joins TRBV20-1 and TRBJ2-7; D ambiguous. The CDR3 sequence is 14 residues long. The germline CDR1 and CDR2 sequences are DFQATT and SNEGSKA (reference sequence). Trimming took off 6 bases at V and 7 bases at J, with 22 bases between the two ends. The CDR3 loop is CSASQVGRPREQYF. For the CDR3, the DNA is TGCAGTGCCAGCCAGGTGGGCAGGCCGCGGGAGCAGTACTTC.